Below are 27 T cell receptor beta chains sequenced from a single sample in a study of cytomegalovirus exposure and HLA in healthy donors (dated by TCRdb to 2017 to 2019). Preparation of the library involved the immunoSEQ multiplex PCR assay. For the multiplex PCR, a mixture combining 60 forward primers for TCR Vbeta segments and 13 reverse primers for TCR Jbeta segments was used. In TCRdb, the immuneACCESS table is reduced to in-frame sequences with V and J assigned. These tables do not hold every clone; where another copy was compared, an unresolved V gene accounts for under half, and the others remain unexplained. This sample lists a few hundred thousand clones; 83% were detected once. Jointly, the top ten make up roughly 1.5% of the sample. Input material: PBMCs. These receptors all come from a girl between 10 and 17 years old in good health and CMV-seronegative.

The chain is built from TRBV11-2 and TRBJ2-7, with a possible D match to TRBD2 (5 bases). CDR1 and CDR2 from the germline V gene are SGHAT and FQNNGV. Trimming cost V 3 bases and J 2 bases, with 11 bases left between them. The CDR3 extends over 14 amino acids. The CDR3 here is CASSLGADPYEQYF. The DNA for the CDR3 is TGTGCCAGCAGCTTGGGAGCGGATCCCTACGAGCAGTACTTC.

The V call is TRBV7-9, the J call TRBJ2-7; 12 nucleotides line up with TRBD2. The CDR3 contains 14 residues. V was clipped by 3 bases and J by 9 bases; unmatched bases: 6. The germline gives CDR1 SEHNR, CDR2 FQNEAQ (reference sequence). The CDR3 loop reads CASSFGLAGRGQYF. The CDR3 DNA follows: TGTGCCAGCAGCTTTGGACTAGCGGGGAGAGGGCAGTACTTC.

A single count supports this clone. The genes are TRBV7-8 and TRBJ1-6; 7 bases are a match to TRBD1. Looked up from germline, CDR1 is SGHVS and CDR2 is FQNEAQ. The CDR3 loop spans 14 amino acids. V was clipped by 7 bases and J by 6 bases; unmatched bases: 6. For the CDR3, the DNA is TGTGCCAGCATCGCCGGGACAGCTAATTCACCCCTCCACTTT. Protein: CASIAGTANSPLHF.

Notes on this clone: Relative to the germline gene, one junction end is altered; a read error may explain this. The J gene is TRBJ1-6, the V gene TRBV7-9, with 7 bases fitting TRBD1. Germline V gene lookup returns CDR1 SEHNR and CDR2 FQNEAQ (reference sequence). CDR3 length: 16 amino acids. Here the CDR3 DNA reads TGTTCCAGCAGCTCCACCGTAGGGGGCGCGGGTTCACCCCTCCACTTT. Translating gives CSSSSTVGGAGSPLHF.

The chain is built from TRBV27 and TRBJ2-7; 7 positions match TRBD1. The CDR3 is 15 amino acids. Germline loops: CDR1 MNHEY, CDR2 SMNVEV (reference sequence). V lost 5 bases, J lost 1 base, and 8 bases stayed unmatched. Here the CDR3 DNA reads TGTGCCAGCAGTCTTCAGACAGGGTTGTCCTACGAGCAGTACTTC. It codes for CASSLQTGLSYEQYF.

In DNA, the CDR3 is TGTGCCAGCAGTTTGCAACAGGGTGAAGCTTTCTTT. This encodes CASSLQQGEAFF. The chain recombines TRBV28 with TRBJ1-1; D may be TRBD1 (6 bases). Looked up from germline, CDR1 is MDHEN and CDR2 is SYDVKM. V dropped 3 bases and J dropped 7 bases, with 9 bases sitting between them. This CDR3 contains 12 residues.

The rearrangement joins TRBV9 to TRBJ2-7, with D unclear. Per the germline V gene, CDR1 is SGDLS and CDR2 is YYNGEE. The CDR3 has 11 residues. Trimming shortened V by 3 bases and J by 3 bases, and 4 bases separated the two germline ends. CDR3 DNA: TGTGCCAGCAGCGCCGGCTACGAGCAGTACTTC. Amino acids: CASSAGYEQYF.

The chain is built from TRBV5-4 and TRBJ2-5; D unclear. Per the germline V gene, CDR1 is SGHNT and CDR2 is YYREEE (reference sequence). This CDR3 region has 16 residues. Trimming left V 1 base short and J 2 bases short, with 15 bases between. CDR3 residues: CASSLFFQEAQETQYF. The CDR3 DNA is TGTGCCAGCAGCTTGTTCTTCCAAGAGGCACAAGAGACCCAGTACTTC.

The rearrangement uses TRBV15 and TRBJ2-1, with unresolved D. The CDR3 is 15 amino acids. The V gene's germline CDR1 is LNHNV and CDR2 YYDKDF (reference sequence). Trimming cost V 0 bases and J 7 bases, with 13 bases left between them. The CDR3 reads CATSRDSRGRNEQFF. CDR3 bases: TGTGCCACCAGCAGAGATTCCAGAGGTCGGAATGAGCAGTTCTTC.

CDR3 protein: CASSIRQASYEQYF. CDR3 DNA: TGTGCCAGTAGTATTCGACAGGCAAGCTACGAGCAGTACTTC. The V call is TRBV19, the J call TRBJ2-7; a weak D match, TRBD1 (6 bases). The CDR3 length is 14 residues. Germline CDR1 LNHDA, CDR2 SQIVND (reference sequence). The V gene lost 3 bases and the J gene lost 3 bases, with 12 bases spanning the gap.

The chain uses TRBV6-6 and TRBJ1-1, with D possibly matching TRBD1 (6 bases). CDR1 is MNHNY, CDR2 SVGAGI, per germline (reference sequence). The CDR3 has 14 amino acids. Trimming pared 6 bases from V and 1 base from J, leaving 12 bases between. The CDR3 DNA follows: TGTGCCAGCAGCATCATACAGGGGAACACTGAAGCTTTCTTT. Protein product: CASSIIQGNTEAFF.

The J gene is TRBJ1-1, the V gene TRBV18; 8 positions agree with TRBD1. CDR3 length equals 14 residues. Germline V gene sequence: CDR1 KGHSH, CDR2 LQKENI. The junction had 5 bases not matched to a gene; V was cut back by 5 bases and J by 3 bases. CDR3 sequence (DNA): TGTGCCAGCTCAGACAGGGGCGGGTACACTGAAGCTTTCTTT. Protein sequence: CASSDRGGYTEAFF.

V usage is TRBV18 and J usage is TRBJ1-2, with 8 bases fitting TRBD1. Looked up from germline, CDR1 is KGHSH and CDR2 is LQKENI. This CDR3 is built from 15 residues. The V and J ends lost 0 bases and 9 bases, in that order; junction bases with no gene match: 9. The CDR3: CASSPPGQGFNSYTF. CDR3 nucleotide sequence: TGTGCCAGCTCACCACCCGGACAGGGATTTAACAGCTACACCTTC.

The chain couples TRBV5-6 to TRBJ2-3; D is perhaps TRBD1 (6 bases). The CDR3 has 15 residues. With 3 bases removed from V and 8 bases from J, the gap between germline ends came to 19 bases. Looked up from germline, CDR1 is SGHDT and CDR2 is YYEEEE. Written as DNA, the CDR3 is TGTGCCAGCAGCTCCACTCGACAGGAGAGGGGTACGCAGTATTTT. It encodes CASSSTRQERGTQYF.

The rearrangement links TRBV18 to TRBJ1-1; no definite D call. CDR1 is KGHSH, CDR2 LQKENI, per germline. The CDR3 length is 14 residues. V lost 6 bases to trimming and J lost 1 base, with 12 bases between them. CDR3 bases: TGTGCCAGCTCCCTATCTAGAGGGAACACTGAAGCTTTCTTT. Translated, it gives CASSLSRGNTEAFF.

This clone showed up just a few times. V usage is TRBV6-8 and J usage is TRBJ2-7, with a tentative D call TRBD1 (6 bases). CDR1 is MNHGY and CDR2 is SAAAGT in the germline V gene. This CDR3 is built from 13 residues. V was cut by 7 bases and J by 1 base, with 11 bases left in between. The CDR3, as DNA: TGTGCCAGCAAATGGACAGATTCCTACGAGCAGTACTTC. The encoded protein is CASKWTDSYEQYF.

Only one count was recorded for this clone. The chain combines TRBV5-1 with TRBJ2-7; D gene uncertain. The V gene's germline CDR1 is SGHRS and CDR2 YFSETQ. This CDR3 region has 16 residues. Trimming took off 1 base at V and 0 bases at J, with 14 bases between the two ends. The CDR3 bases are TGCGCCAGCAGCTTGACGCTTGCGGCGAGCTCCTACGAGCAGTACTTC. This gives the protein CASSLTLAASSYEQYF.

The chain links TRBV27 to TRBJ1-1; TRBD1 might be the D (5 bases). Germline CDR1 reads MNHEY; CDR2 reads SMNVEV (reference sequence). The CDR3 is 16 amino acids. V lost 5 bases, J lost 0 bases, and 16 bases lay in between. The CDR3 sequence is CASSLTATEMNTEAFF. In DNA, the CDR3 is TGTGCCAGCAGTCTGACCGCGACAGAGATGAACACTGAAGCTTTCTTT.

CDR3 bases: TGTGCCAGCAGCCAACCCGGGACAGGTGGCGAGCAGTACTTC. Its protein product is CASSQPGTGGEQYF. The chain has TRBV4-2 and TRBJ2-7; 8 bases line up with TRBD1. The CDR3 spans 14 residues. CDR1 is LGHNA and CDR2 is YNFKEQ in the germline V gene. V shed 2 bases, J shed 6 bases, and the junction held 6 bases outside the gene matches.

V is TRBV10-3 and J is TRBJ1-4; 11 bases are a match to TRBD1. Trimming at V came to 4 bases and at J to 8 bases, leaving 6 bases not matched to a gene. The CDR3 loop spans 15 amino acids. The germline V gene encodes CDR1 ENHRY and CDR2 SYGVKD. The CDR3 protein is CAISGGQGDREKLFF. For the CDR3, the DNA is TGTGCCATCAGTGGGGGACAGGGGGATCGAGAAAAACTGTTTTTT.

The chain carries TRBV18 and TRBJ2-1; 10 nucleotides align to TRBD1. Looked up from germline, CDR1 is KGHSH and CDR2 is LQKENI. The CDR3 loop spans 16 amino acids. Trimming cost V 4 bases and J 3 bases; bases outside gene matches: 6. CDR3 in amino acids: CASSRLGTGVYNEQFF. The CDR3 bases are TGTGCCAGCTCACGGTTGGGGACAGGGGTCTACAATGAGCAGTTCTTC.

This clone was seen only a few times. This sequence joins TRBV2 and TRBJ1-1; D is unclear. Trimming pared 5 bases from V and 1 base from J, leaving 8 bases between. This CDR3 is 13 amino acids long. Germline loops: CDR1 SNHLY, CDR2 FYNNEI. The CDR3 region is CASSWASNTEAFF. CDR3 sequence (DNA): TGTGCCAGCAGTTGGGCCTCGAACACTGAAGCTTTCTTT.

The V and J genes are TRBV28 and TRBJ2-3; the match to TRBD1 covers 7 bases. Trimming took 4 bases from V and 5 from J; bases not matched to a gene: 9. Germline V gene lookup returns CDR1 MDHEN and CDR2 SYDVKM. There are 15 residues in the CDR3. CDR3 in amino acids: CASSSPTGVVDTQYF. CDR3 DNA: TGTGCCAGCAGTTCCCCCACAGGGGTGGTAGATACGCAGTATTTT.

The rearrangement links TRBV29-1 to TRBJ1-1; TRBD1 matches at 9 bases. The V segment lost 2 bases and the J segment 1 base; nucleotides outside the gene matches: 2. Germline-derived CDR1 and CDR2 are SQVTM and ANQGSEA. This CDR3 region has 14 residues. The CDR3 is CSVELGQGNTEAFF. The CDR3 DNA follows: TGCAGCGTTGAACTGGGACAGGGGAACACTGAAGCTTTCTTT.

Details on this clone: A read error may account for a junction end that differs from germline. The rearrangement links TRBV14 to TRBJ2-5; D might be TRBD1 (5 bases). This CDR3 has 14 residues. Germline CDR1 reads SGHDN; CDR2 reads FVKESK. In nucleotides, the CDR3 is TGTGCCAGCAGCGAAGAGGTTCGTAGGGGGACCCAGTACTTC. Encoded protein: CASSEEVRRGTQYF.

V gene TRBV19 combines with J gene TRBJ1-5; TRBD1 might be the D (6 bases). The CDR3 loop spans 13 amino acids. The germline V and J ends were trimmed by 7 bases and 4 bases, with 11 bases remaining between them. The germline gives CDR1 LNHDA, CDR2 SQIVND (reference sequence). The CDR3 sequence: CASTDRTNQPQHF. The CDR3 DNA is TGTGCCAGTACCGACAGGACTAATCAGCCCCAGCATTTT.

J is TRBJ1-1 and V is TRBV2; 7 nucleotides agree with TRBD1. This CDR3 region has 14 residues. Germline CDR1 SNHLY, CDR2 FYNNEI. The V and J ends lost 8 bases and 0 bases, in that order; junction bases with no gene match: 6. CDR3 coding DNA: TGTGCCAGCGTCCAGGGGGGCATGAACACTGAAGCTTTCTTT. This gives the protein CASVQGGMNTEAFF.